This T cell receptor beta chain came from a study of cytomegalovirus exposure and HLA in healthy donors. With 60 Vbeta and 13 Jbeta primers, the PCR was carried out. Sequencing was performed with immunoSEQ multiplex PCR; in TCRdb, only in-frame clones are kept and a portion is missing. Counted here are around 230,000 clones, roughly 85% occurring once; the ten biggest clones make up around 0.22%. The CDR3 runs 11 residues. The sequence was collected from a girl aged 2-10 years in good health and CMV-seronegative. Sequences were obtained from PBMCs. V gene TRBV12-1 combines with J gene TRBJ2-7; the D call in the table, TRBD2, was not verified against the DNA. TRBV12-1 constitutes a pseudogene. CDR3 bases: TGTGCCAGCAGCTTTGCCGACGAGCAGTACTTC. Translating gives CASSFADEQYF.